The TCR beta chain described here comes from a study of blood T cell repertoires in COVID-19. Across the whole study: Samples came from the United States, Italy and Spain, spanning acute and convalescent COVID-19. Nucleic acid was either cDNA or gDNA, and it came from T cells, B-cell-depleted T cells, or PBMCs.

CDR1 and CDR2 from the germline V gene are MNHEY and SVGAGI. The CDR3 loop spans 15 amino acids. Trimming took off 2 bases at V and 3 bases at J, with 13 bases between the two ends. This clone was counted a few times. Generated by immunoSEQ multiplex PCR, the TCRdb table keeps only in-frame clones and is missing some. Here the sample spans a few hundred thousand clones, about 88% being singletons. The clonotype was recovered from a man in his 60s who had recovered from COVID-19. The chain links TRBV6-5 to TRBJ1-2; no definite D call. The sequenced sample was peripheral blood. This CDR3 reads CASSYGSKEDYGYTF. The CDR3 DNA sequence: TGTGCCAGCAGTTACGGCTCCAAGGAGGACTATGGCTACACCTTC.